A single T cell receptor beta chain is shown here with its context. As yet, its antigen is unknown. The sample originates from a study of identifying expanded T cells in peripheral blood. Study-wide results and caveats: Roughly 2-week clone count variance significantly increased as total template count grew. Differentially abundant clones: roughly 1.3 between replicates, 16.4 at around 15 days, more than 18 at four.

Clones were read by immunoSEQ multiplex PCR, and TCRdb kept only the in-frame ones, dropping some. The table has nearly 60,000 clones, roughly nine tenths seen once; the top ten hold around 3.3%. The CDR3 runs to 13 residues. V was cut by 5 bases and J by 0 bases, with 8 bases left in between. The germline gives CDR1 SGHTA, CDR2 FQGNSA. Sample: blood. The chain combines TRBV7-2 with TRBJ2-7; no firm D call. The receptor was derived from a person aged 18 to 75 in good health. The CDR3: CASSVGPSYEQYF. The CDR3 DNA reads TGTGCCAGCAGCGTCGGGCCCTCCTACGAGCAGTACTTC.